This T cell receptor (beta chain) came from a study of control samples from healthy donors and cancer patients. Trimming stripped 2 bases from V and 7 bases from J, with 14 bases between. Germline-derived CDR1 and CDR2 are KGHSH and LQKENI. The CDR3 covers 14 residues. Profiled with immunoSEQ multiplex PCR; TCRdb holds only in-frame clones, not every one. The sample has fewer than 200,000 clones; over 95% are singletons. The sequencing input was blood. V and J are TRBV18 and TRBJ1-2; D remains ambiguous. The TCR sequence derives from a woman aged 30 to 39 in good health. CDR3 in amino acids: CASSPTRNAAGYTF. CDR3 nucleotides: TGTGCCAGCTCACCAACGCGGAACGCGGCTGGCTACACCTTC.